The present T cell receptor beta chain was sequenced within a study of technical replicates of blood from several donors. Profiled with immunoSEQ multiplex PCR; TCRdb holds only in-frame clones, not every one. The sample consists of about 97,000 clones, over 85% of them appearing once. This clone was seen just once. Sequencing was performed on T cells isolated from PBMCs. This receptor was taken from a human donor in good health.

The CDR3 loop reads CATRDRNNQPQHF. The CDR3 DNA reads TGTGCCACCCGGGACAGAAACAATCAGCCCCAGCATTTT. The chain recombines TRBV28 with TRBJ1-5, with 7 positions matching TRBD1. This CDR3 spans 13 amino acids. CDR1 is MDHEN and CDR2 is SYDVKM in the germline V gene. J lost 3 bases, V lost 10 bases, and 6 bases had no gene match.